This T cell receptor (beta chain) was sequenced for a study of T cell repertoires in cytomegalovirus infection. This clonotype was observed at least ten times. Each CDR3 protein is one row after TCRdb ran MiXCR on the reads. This sample has under 600,000 distinct CDR3 sequences, with about 15% found just once. V was clipped by 2 bases and J by 1 base, with 11 bases between them. Germline CDR1 is MGHDK and CDR2 is SYGVNS. This CDR3 spans 15 amino acids. Sequenced sample: CD8+ T cells from PBMCs. The sequence derives from a human donor in good health (CMV status not recorded). Some clones in this sample may be carry-over from other donors' samples. The chain links TRBV25-1 to TRBJ1-1; no firm D call. For the CDR3, the DNA is TGTGCCAGCAGTGAAGGTCGTTCCACGAACACTGAAGCTTTCTTT. Protein product: CASSEGRSTNTEAFF.